The 8 T cell receptor beta chains below come from one sample, sequenced in a study of shared clonotypes between healthy human individuals (dated by TCRdb to the early 2020s). The protocol used for the library was the immunoSEQ multiplex PCR assay. TCRdb carries this immuneACCESS record with in-frame sequences only. Its versions omit some clonotypes, under half of them owing to an unresolved V gene in the studies checked, with the rest unexplained. The table for this sample lists approximately 500,000 clones; about 96% of them were counted only once. The ten most abundant clones make up under 0.06% of the sample. The source material was naive CD4+ T cells sorted from blood. The cell subset or site label here, explained by the study, means: CD45RA+ positively selected. The receptors were sampled from a woman between 25 and 40 years old in good health.

The chain recombines TRBV6-1 with TRBJ1-2, with unresolved D. V was pared by 6 bases and J by 4 bases, with 9 bases between. Germline V lookup: CDR1 MNHNS, CDR2 SASEGT. This CDR3 has 12 residues. This chain's CDR3 is CASRPGSYGYTF. CDR3 bases: TGTGCCAGCAGGCCGGGGAGCTATGGCTACACCTTC.

V is TRBV5-4 and J is TRBJ1-4; D may be TRBD1 (5 bases). V was shortened by 4 bases and J by 5 bases, with 9 bases between the two germline ends. Per the germline V gene, CDR1 is SGHNT and CDR2 is YYREEE (reference sequence). This CDR3 comprises 13 residues. CDR3 protein: CASSQGPNEKLFF. CDR3 nucleotide sequence: TGTGCCAGCAGCCAGGGCCCGAATGAAAAACTGTTTTTT. The variable domain in full, completed from reference TRBV5-4 and TRBJ1-4, reads ETGVTQSPTHLIKTRGQQVTLRCSSQSGHNTVSWYQQALGQGPQFIFQYYREEENGRGNFPPRFSGLQFPNYSSELNVNALELDDSALYLCASSQGPNEKLFFGSGTQLSVL.

V is TRBV6-1 and J is TRBJ2-7; 12 bases are a match to TRBD2. CDR3 length: 15 amino acids. Germline V CDR1 and CDR2: MNHNS, SASEGT. Trimming took 6 bases from V and 2 from J; bases not matched to a gene: 5. The CDR3 bases are TGTGCCAGCAGCACCGGACTAGCGGGAACCTACGAGCAGTACTTC. Translating it yields CASSTGLAGTYEQYF.

V gene TRBV5-4 combines with J gene TRBJ1-2; 8 nucleotides match TRBD1. This CDR3 contains 14 residues. V was pared by 3 bases and J by 4 bases, with 5 bases of the junction left unmatched. The germline V gene has CDR1 SGHNT and CDR2 YYREEE (reference sequence). The CDR3 DNA reads as TGTGCCAGCAGCTGGGACCAGGGGGCCTATGGCTACACCTTC. Protein sequence: CASSWDQGAYGYTF.

This CDR3 is CASSYSVTESTDTQYF. CDR3 nucleotides: TGTGCCAGCAGTTACTCCGTGACCGAAAGCACAGATACGCAGTATTTT. The chain has TRBV6-5 and TRBJ2-3; D is undetermined. CDR1 MNHEY and CDR2 SVGAGI come from the germline V gene. Trimming pared 0 bases from V and 0 bases from J, leaving 10 bases between. The CDR3 has 16 residues.

The chain links TRBV28 to TRBJ1-2; D is ambiguous. Trimming pared 5 bases from V and 5 bases from J, leaving 6 bases between. Germline CDR1 MDHEN, CDR2 SYDVKM. This CDR3 is 11 amino acids long. In DNA form, the CDR3 reads TGTGCCAGCAGTACGATTTATGGCTACACCTTC. Amino acids: CASSTIYGYTF.

V and J are TRBV6-6 and TRBJ2-6, with D possibly being TRBD1 (6 bases). This CDR3 spans 14 amino acids. Germline loops: CDR1 MNHNY, CDR2 SVGAGI (reference sequence). The ends were cut back, 7 bases at V and 1 base at J, with 8 bases in the middle. CDR3 coding DNA: TGTGCCAGCAAAACAGGGTCTGGGGCCAACGTCCTGACTTTC. As protein: CASKTGSGANVLTF.

The J gene is TRBJ1-1, the V gene TRBV18; D ambiguous. This CDR3 comprises 12 residues. The V gene lost 4 bases and the J gene lost 4 bases, with 7 bases spanning the gap. The germline gives CDR1 KGHSH, CDR2 LQKENI. The DNA of the CDR3 is TGTGCCAGCTCACAGAGATCCACTGAAGCTTTCTTT. Encoded protein: CASSQRSTEAFF.